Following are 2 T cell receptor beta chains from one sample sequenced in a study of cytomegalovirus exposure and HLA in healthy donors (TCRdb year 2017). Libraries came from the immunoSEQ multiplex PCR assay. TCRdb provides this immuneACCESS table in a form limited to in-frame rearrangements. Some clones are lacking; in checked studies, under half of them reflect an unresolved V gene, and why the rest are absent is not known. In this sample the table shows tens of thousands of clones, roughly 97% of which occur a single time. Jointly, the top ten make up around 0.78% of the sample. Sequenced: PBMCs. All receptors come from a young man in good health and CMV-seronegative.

The CDR3 bases are TGTGCCACCGCCGAAGGACTAGCGGTCTCCCAAGAGACCCAGTACTTC. This sequence encodes CATAEGLAVSQETQYF. The chain is built from TRBV27 and TRBJ2-5; 10 bases map to TRBD2. Per germline, CDR1 MNHEY and CDR2 SMNVEV (reference sequence). The CDR3 extends over 16 amino acids. The trim removed 10 bases at V and 1 base at J, leaving 12 bases unmatched.

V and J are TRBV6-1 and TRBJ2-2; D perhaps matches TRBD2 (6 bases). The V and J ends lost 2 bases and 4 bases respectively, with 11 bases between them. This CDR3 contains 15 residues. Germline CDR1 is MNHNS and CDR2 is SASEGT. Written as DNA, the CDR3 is TGTGCCAGCAGTGAACGGATCGGGGGCACCGGGGAGCTGTTTTTT. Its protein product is CASSERIGGTGELFF.